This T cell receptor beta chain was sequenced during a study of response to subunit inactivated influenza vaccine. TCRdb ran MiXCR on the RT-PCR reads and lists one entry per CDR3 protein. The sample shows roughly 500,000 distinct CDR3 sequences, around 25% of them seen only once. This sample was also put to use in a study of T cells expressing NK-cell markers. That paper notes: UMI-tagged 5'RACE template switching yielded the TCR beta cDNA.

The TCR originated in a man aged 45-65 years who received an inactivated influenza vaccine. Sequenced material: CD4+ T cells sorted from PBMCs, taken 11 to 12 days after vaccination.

CDR3 in amino acids: CASSLGKQETQYF. CDR3 bases: TGTGCCAGCAGCCTCGGAAAACAAGAGACCCAGTACTTC. The J gene is TRBJ2-5, the V gene TRBV3-1; D ambiguous. Trimming left V 4 bases short and J 2 bases short, with 8 bases between. Per the germline V gene, CDR1 is LGHDT and CDR2 is YNNKEL (reference sequence). This CDR3 is 13 amino acids long.